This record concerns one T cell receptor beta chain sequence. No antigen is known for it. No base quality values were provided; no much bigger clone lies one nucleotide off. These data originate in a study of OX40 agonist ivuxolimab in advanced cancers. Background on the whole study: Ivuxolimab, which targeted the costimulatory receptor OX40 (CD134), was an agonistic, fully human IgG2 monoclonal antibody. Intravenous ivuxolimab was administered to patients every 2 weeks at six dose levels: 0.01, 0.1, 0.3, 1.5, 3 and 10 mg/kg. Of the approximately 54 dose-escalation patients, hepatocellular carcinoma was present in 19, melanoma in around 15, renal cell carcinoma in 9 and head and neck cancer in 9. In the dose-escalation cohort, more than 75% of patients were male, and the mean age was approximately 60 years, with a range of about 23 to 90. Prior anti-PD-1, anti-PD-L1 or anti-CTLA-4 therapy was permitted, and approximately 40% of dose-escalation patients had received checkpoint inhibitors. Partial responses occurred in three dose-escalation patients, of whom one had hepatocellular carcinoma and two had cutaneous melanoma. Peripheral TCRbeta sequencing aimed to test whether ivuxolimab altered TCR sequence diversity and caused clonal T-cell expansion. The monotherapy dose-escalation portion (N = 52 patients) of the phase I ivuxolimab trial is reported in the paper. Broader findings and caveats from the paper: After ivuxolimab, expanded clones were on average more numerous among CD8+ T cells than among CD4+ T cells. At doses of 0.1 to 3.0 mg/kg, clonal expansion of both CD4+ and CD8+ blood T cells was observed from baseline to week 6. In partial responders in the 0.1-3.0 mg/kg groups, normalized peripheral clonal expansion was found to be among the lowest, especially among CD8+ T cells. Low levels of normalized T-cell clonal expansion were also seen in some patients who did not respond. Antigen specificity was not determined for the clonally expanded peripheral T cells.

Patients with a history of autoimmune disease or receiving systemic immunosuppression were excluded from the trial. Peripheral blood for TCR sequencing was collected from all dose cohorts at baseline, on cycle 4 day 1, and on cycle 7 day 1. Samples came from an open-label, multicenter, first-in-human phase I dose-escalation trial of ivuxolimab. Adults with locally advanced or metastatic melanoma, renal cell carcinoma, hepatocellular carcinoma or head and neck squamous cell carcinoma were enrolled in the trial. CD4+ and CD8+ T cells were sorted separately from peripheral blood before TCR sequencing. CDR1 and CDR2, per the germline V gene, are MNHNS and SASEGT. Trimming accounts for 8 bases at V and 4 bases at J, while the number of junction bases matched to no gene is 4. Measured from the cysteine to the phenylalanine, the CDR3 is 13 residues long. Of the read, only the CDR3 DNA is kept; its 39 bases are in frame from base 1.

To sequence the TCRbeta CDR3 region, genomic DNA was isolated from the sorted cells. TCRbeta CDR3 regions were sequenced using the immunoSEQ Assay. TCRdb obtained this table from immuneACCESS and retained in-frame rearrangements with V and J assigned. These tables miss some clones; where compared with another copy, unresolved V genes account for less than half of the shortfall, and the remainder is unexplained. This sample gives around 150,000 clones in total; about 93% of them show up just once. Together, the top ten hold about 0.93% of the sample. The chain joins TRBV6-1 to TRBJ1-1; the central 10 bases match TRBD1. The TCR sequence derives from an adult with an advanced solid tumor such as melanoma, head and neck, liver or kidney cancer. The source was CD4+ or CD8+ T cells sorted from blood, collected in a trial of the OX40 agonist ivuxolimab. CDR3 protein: CASGQGEITEAFF. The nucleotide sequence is TGTGCCAGCGGACAGGGGGAGATCACTGAAGCTTTCTTT.